These 32 T cell receptor beta chains originate from one sample sequenced in a study of blood T cell repertoires in COVID-19. Produced via immunoSEQ multiplex PCR; TCRdb's table is partial and in-frame only. The repertoire holds roughly 300,000 clones, 85% seen once, with about 2.7% in the top ten. Sequenced: PBMCs or T cells enriched from blood (not recorded which). These receptors all stem from a woman aged 45-65 years who had recovered from COVID-19.

The CDR3 loop reads CASSEVSGSTDTQYF. The CDR3 DNA sequence: TGTGCCAGCAGTGAGGTTAGCGGGAGCACAGATACGCAGTATTTT. The chain carries TRBV6-4 and TRBJ2-3; TRBD2 matches at 7 bases. CDR1 and CDR2 (germline): MRHNA, SNTAGT. This CDR3 is 15 amino acids long. Trimming cost V 3 bases and J 0 bases; bases outside gene matches: 3.

The V and J genes are TRBV30 and TRBJ2-2, with a possible D match to TRBD2 (5 bases). CDR3 length: 12 residues. V was shortened by 4 bases and J by 7 bases, with 10 bases between the two germline ends. CDR1 is GTSNPN and CDR2 is SVGIG in the germline V gene (reference sequence). The CDR3 DNA reads TGTGCCTGGAACGGGAATGACGGGGAGCTGTTTTTT. This gives the protein CAWNGNDGELFF.

The chain recombines TRBV18 with TRBJ1-1; 9 nucleotides align to TRBD1. The CDR3 spans 13 residues. V trimming: 7 bases; J trimming: 9 bases; junction bases outside the gene matches: 9. Germline CDR1 and CDR2: KGHSH and LQKENI. The CDR3 bases are TGTGCCAGCTTACTGGGACAGGGAAACCAAGCTTTCTTT. Translation gives CASLLGQGNQAFF.

This clone was detected only a few times. The chain recombines TRBV7-9 with TRBJ2-2, with 9 bases aligning to TRBD1. The CDR3 sequence is 16 residues long. Looked up from germline, CDR1 is SEHNR and CDR2 is FQNEAQ (reference sequence). V shed 5 bases, J shed 6 bases, and the junction held 10 bases outside the gene matches. The CDR3 loop reads CASSLYGTGNAGELFF. CDR3 nucleotide sequence: TGTGCCAGCAGCCTATACGGGACAGGGAATGCCGGGGAGCTGTTTTTT.

The V and J genes are TRBV7-2 and TRBJ1-5; D is unresolved. V was trimmed by 3 bases and J by 4 bases, leaving 10 bases between them. The CDR3 is made up of 14 amino acids. Germline CDR1 is SGHTA and CDR2 is FQGNSA. For the CDR3, the DNA is TGTGCCAGCAGCTTCACGGGGTATAATCAGCCCCAGCATTTT. It is translated as CASSFTGYNQPQHF.

The chain links TRBV7-8 to TRBJ2-6; D is perhaps TRBD2 (6 bases). This CDR3 is built from 17 residues. CDR1 and CDR2 (germline): SGHVS, FQNEAQ. V was shortened by 5 bases and J by 3 bases, with 17 bases between the two germline ends. CDR3 sequence: CASSPPVAGSGANVLTF. DNA for the CDR3: TGTGCCAGCAGCCCTCCGGTGGCGGGAAGTGGGGCCAACGTCCTGACTTTC.

The chain links TRBV25-1 to TRBJ1-4; 8 positions match TRBD1. V was pared by 4 bases and J by 2 bases, with 3 bases of the junction left unmatched. CDR1 is MGHDK, CDR2 SYGVNS, per germline. The CDR3 loop spans 15 amino acids. The CDR3 region has the DNA TGTGCCAGCAGTGCAGGGGGCGGCACTAATGAAAAACTGTTTTTT. Amino acid sequence: CASSAGGGTNEKLFF.

The chain employs TRBV7-8 and TRBJ2-7; D gene unclear. CDR3 size: 11 residues. Germline V gene lookup returns CDR1 SGHVS and CDR2 FQNEAQ. The ends were cut back, 4 bases at V and 4 bases at J, with 5 bases in the middle. The CDR3 loop reads CASSSQYEQYF. As DNA, the CDR3 is TGTGCCAGCAGCTCCCAATACGAGCAGTACTTC.

The V gene is TRBV29-1, the J gene TRBJ1-3, with TRBD1 identical over 7 bases. The J segment lost 4 bases and the V segment lost 7 bases, leaving 19 bases of the junction unmatched. The germline V gene encodes CDR1 SQVTM and CDR2 ANQGSEA. The CDR3 runs to 17 residues. Here the CDR3 DNA reads TGCAGCGACATCTCAGGGGGTCTTCCCGGCTCGGGAAACACCATATATTTT. It is translated as CSDISGGLPGSGNTIYF.

DNA of the CDR3: TGTGCCAGCAGTTTATCACCAAACAGGGGACACGAGCAGTACTTC. Translating gives CASSLSPNRGHEQYF. The rearrangement links TRBV27 to TRBJ2-7; 7 bases map to TRBD1. V shed 0 bases, J shed 5 bases, and the junction held 7 bases outside the gene matches. The germline CDR1 and CDR2 sequences are MNHEY and SMNVEV (reference sequence). The CDR3 has 15 amino acids.

This chain joins TRBV14 and TRBJ2-5, with 8 bases aligning to TRBD1. The CDR3 has 15 amino acids. The junction had 8 bases not matched to a gene; V was cut back by 4 bases and J by 4 bases. CDR1 is SGHDN and CDR2 is FVKESK in the germline V gene. The CDR3: CASSLRTGKVETQYF. The CDR3 DNA reads TGTGCCAGCAGCCTTAGGACAGGGAAGGTAGAGACCCAGTACTTC.

J is TRBJ2-3 and V is TRBV5-1, with a tentative D call TRBD2 (5 bases). Germline CDR1 SGHRS, CDR2 YFSETQ. The CDR3 has 14 residues. V was pared by 2 bases and J by 2 bases, with 9 bases between. The CDR3 bases are TGCGCCAGCAGCTTACTAGAATACACAGATACGCAGTATTTT. Its protein product is CASSLLEYTDTQYF.

This chain links TRBV13 with TRBJ2-5; 11 nucleotides align to TRBD2. CDR1 and CDR2 (germline): PRHDT, FYEKMQ (reference sequence). V shed 5 bases and J 4 bases; nucleotides not matched to a gene: 3. This CDR3 is 14 amino acids long. CDR3 bases: TGTGCCAGCAGCCCCGGGACTAGCGGAGAGACCCAGTACTTC. It codes for CASSPGTSGETQYF.

This chain links TRBV7-2 with TRBJ1-1; D is perhaps TRBD1 (5 bases). The CDR3 spans 14 residues. Trimming took 6 bases from V and 1 from J, leaving 12 bases between them. Germline V gene lookup returns CDR1 SGHTA and CDR2 FQGNSA. The CDR3 loop reads CASRLATGNTEAFF. The CDR3 DNA reads TGTGCCAGCAGACTCGCTACAGGGAACACTGAAGCTTTCTTT.

The gene calls are TRBV5-4 and TRBJ2-1; no clear D. Trimming shortened V by 5 bases and J by 0 bases, and 9 bases separated the two germline ends. Germline V CDR1 and CDR2: SGHNT, YYREEE (reference sequence). The CDR3 totals 14 residues. In DNA form, the CDR3 reads TGTGCCAGCAGACCCGAGGCCTCCTACAATGAGCAGTTCTTC. Its protein is CASRPEASYNEQFF.

The chain combines TRBV30 with TRBJ1-4; D unresolved. Germline-derived CDR1 and CDR2 are GTSNPN and SVGIG (reference sequence). The CDR3 is made up of 13 amino acids. The V end was cut by 2 bases, the J end by 8 bases, with 12 bases between. The CDR3 DNA sequence: TGTGCCTGGAGTTCCGGGTATTCCGAAAAACTGTTTTTT. Protein product: CAWSSGYSEKLFF.

The chain combines TRBV28 with TRBJ1-5, with 7 nucleotides matching TRBD1. Per the germline V gene, CDR1 is MDHEN and CDR2 is SYDVKM. V dropped 5 bases and J dropped 0; count of bases not matched to a gene: 1. The CDR3 is made up of 14 amino acids. CDR3 bases: TGTGCCAGCAGTCCAGGGGGTAGCAATCAGCCCCAGCATTTT. Translated: CASSPGGSNQPQHF.

At least ten counts were recorded for this clone. This rearrangement joins TRBV19 to TRBJ1-1, with 7 bases fitting TRBD1. The CDR3 has 14 amino acids. The germline V gene encodes CDR1 LNHDA and CDR2 SQIVND (reference sequence). V was pared by 3 bases and J by 5 bases, with 6 bases of the junction left unmatched. The CDR3 loop reads CASSIVGGATEAFF. The CDR3 DNA is TGTGCCAGTAGTATTGTAGGGGGCGCGACTGAAGCTTTCTTT.

The rearrangement joins TRBV11-2 to TRBJ2-3; TRBD2 is a possible D gene (6 bases). Trimming took off 5 bases at V and 3 bases at J, with 15 bases between the two ends. CDR3 size: 15 residues. Germline CDR1 SGHAT, CDR2 FQNNGV. The chain's CDR3 is CASSVSGRGTDTQYF. CDR3 coding DNA: TGTGCCAGCAGCGTTTCGGGGCGGGGTACAGATACGCAGTATTTT. Looking up the rest from reference TRBV11-2 and TRBJ2-3 gives the full variable domain: EAGVAQSPRYKIIEKRQSVAFWCNPISGHATLYWYQQILGQGPKLLIQFQNNGVVDDSQLPKDRFSAERLKGVDSTLKIQPAKLEDSAVYLCASSVSGRGTDTQYFGPGTRLTVL.

This clone has only a few counts. J is TRBJ1-5 and V is TRBV6-1; 9 bases are a match to TRBD1. Looked up from germline, CDR1 is MNHNS and CDR2 is SASEGT. Trimming removed 4 bases from V and 8 bases from J; junction bases left unmatched: 12. This CDR3 contains 16 residues. The CDR3 is CASSGPPGQGQKPQHF. DNA of the CDR3: TGTGCCAGCAGTGGACCTCCGGGACAGGGTCAGAAGCCCCAGCATTTT.

The J gene is TRBJ2-5, the V gene TRBV7-7; 8 bases align to TRBD2. Trimming at V came to 1 base and at J to 5 bases, leaving 9 bases not matched to a gene. Germline V lookup: CDR1 SSHAT, CDR2 FNYEAQ (reference sequence). The CDR3 spans 16 residues. As DNA, the CDR3 is TGTGCCAGCAGCTTAGTCGGCGGGGGGCCCCGGGAGACCCAGTACTTC. Encoded protein: CASSLVGGGPRETQYF.

CDR3 bases: TGTGCCATCAGTGTCCAGCGGGAGGTGTGGAACGAGCAGTACTTC. Its protein product is CAISVQREVWNEQYF. The chain recombines TRBV10-3 with TRBJ2-7; 9 nucleotides line up with TRBD2. The germline V gene encodes CDR1 ENHRY and CDR2 SYGVKD. This CDR3 region has 15 residues. With 4 bases clipped from V and 5 bases from J, the junction kept 9 bases outside the gene matches.

The chain joins TRBV4-1 to TRBJ1-1; perhaps TRBD1 as D (5 bases). The CDR3 is 13 amino acids. The ends were cut back, 4 bases at V and 6 bases at J, with 12 bases in the middle. CDR1 and CDR2 (germline): MGHRA, YSYEKL. The CDR3 is CASSLTIRAEAFF. In nucleotides, the CDR3 is TGCGCCAGCAGCCTTACTATCAGGGCTGAAGCTTTCTTT.

The chain combines TRBV28 with TRBJ1-1; D might be TRBD1 (6 bases). The CDR3 runs to 13 residues. V was shortened by 2 bases and J by 5 bases, with 9 bases between the two germline ends. In germline, CDR1 is MDHEN, CDR2 SYDVKM. CDR3 coding DNA: TGTGCCAGCAGTTTAAAGGGGGTTACTGAAGCTTTCTTT. This encodes CASSLKGVTEAFF.

In this sample, this clone turned up a few times. V and J are TRBV5-1 and TRBJ1-1; D is possibly TRBD1 (6 bases). CDR1 and CDR2 (germline): SGHRS, YFSETQ. V shed 3 bases and J shed 4 bases, with 16 bases lying between them. The CDR3 is 15 amino acids. The CDR3, as DNA: TGCGCCAGCAGCTCCTTGGGGGCATCGGGCACTGAAGCTTTCTTT. Translating gives CASSSLGASGTEAFF.

J is TRBJ2-5 and V is TRBV2; 13 positions agree with TRBD2. V lost 5 bases and J lost 1; bases outside the gene matches: 4. The length of the CDR3 is 16 residues. Germline V CDR1 and CDR2: SNHLY, FYNNEI. CDR3 DNA: TGTGCCAGCAGTCCCCGACTAGCGGGGGGCCAAGAGACCCAGTACTTC. It yields the protein CASSPRLAGGQETQYF. The full variable domain, with the rest looked up from reference TRBV2 and TRBJ2-5, is EPEVTQTPSHQVTQMGQEVILRCVPISNHLYFYWYRQILGQKVEFLVSFYNNEISEKSEIFDDQFSVERPDGSNFTLKIRSTKLEDSAMYFCASSPRLAGGQETQYFGPGTRLLVL.

This clone was detected once. In nucleotides, the CDR3 is TGTGCCAGCAGTTTAATGGCAGCGGGAGGGGGCGTTAATTCACCCCTCCACTTT. It specifies CASSLMAAGGGVNSPLHF. V is TRBV28 and J is TRBJ1-6; 7 bases fit TRBD1. The V and J ends lost 2 bases and 6 bases, in that order; junction bases with no gene match: 13. CDR3 length: 18 residues. CDR1 and CDR2 (germline): MDHEN, SYDVKM.

This clone occurred a few times. The chain carries TRBV18 and TRBJ1-2; 8 nucleotides line up with TRBD1. Germline values: CDR1 KGHSH, CDR2 LQKENI. The CDR3 consists of 13 residues. V was pared by 4 bases and J by 6 bases, with 4 bases of the junction left unmatched. CDR3 bases: TGTGCCAGCTCACAGGACAGGGATGATGGCTACACCTTC. The encoded protein is CASSQDRDDGYTF.

The DNA of the CDR3 is TGTGCCAGCTCACCACAGGGTAGCGGGAGAAGGGGCGAGCAGTACTTC. Its protein product is CASSPQGSGRRGEQYF. J is TRBJ2-7 and V is TRBV18; TRBD2 matches 9 bases. Trimming took 1 base from V and 6 from J; bases not matched to a gene: 10. Germline-derived CDR1 and CDR2 are KGHSH and LQKENI. This CDR3 region has 16 residues.

The rearrangement uses TRBV12-3 or TRBV12-4 and TRBJ2-1; 7 bases map to TRBD2. After removal of 7 bases from V and 10 bases from J, the junction contained 10 bases not matched to a gene. This CDR3 has 13 residues. Written as DNA, the CDR3 is TGTGCCAGCACCCTCGGGCGGGAGAGCGAGCAGTTCTTC. Its protein is CASTLGRESEQFF.

This clone has a count of ten or more. This chain links TRBV6-4 with TRBJ2-3; D gene unclear. Trimming took off 2 bases at V and 2 bases at J, with 8 bases between the two ends. Germline CDR1 is MRHNA and CDR2 is SNTAGT. CDR3 length: 14 amino acids. Here the CDR3 reads CASSDQVDTDTQYF. CDR3 in DNA: TGTGCCAGCAGTGACCAGGTCGACACAGATACGCAGTATTTT.

A few counts support this clone. The gene calls are TRBV27 and TRBJ1-3; D perhaps matches TRBD1 (5 bases). Germline V gives CDR1 MNHEY, CDR2 SMNVEV (reference sequence). The CDR3 runs to 12 residues. The V and J ends lost 4 bases and 5 bases respectively, with 6 bases between them. The CDR3 reads CASSSDRNTIYF. CDR3 coding DNA: TGTGCCAGCAGTTCGGACAGAAACACCATATATTTT.